This TCR beta chain derives from a study of graft-versus-host responses after intestinal transplantation. The overall study: Following induction with anti-thymocyte globulin, all recipients were given tacrolimus and steroids for approximately three years. Whole-study results and caveats: Present in recipient marrow, GvH clones included some that appeared first in ileum or blood. The study associated peak circulating GvH clone levels with early post-transplant HvG declines.

The data were produced by immunoSEQ multiplex PCR, yet TCRdb's version contains in-frame clones alone and is incomplete. The repertoire holds approximately 75,000 clones, with around 89% as singletons. This clone was recorded only once. The antigen remains undetermined. The V end lost 5 bases, the J end lost 0 bases, and 9 bases lay between the germline ends. The CDR3 is 14 amino acids. Germline CDR1 and CDR2: ENHRY and SYGVKD. The sample in question was unstimulated CD8+ T cells sorted from spleen or lymph node cells, obtained before transplant. The rearrangement uses TRBV10-3 and TRBJ2-3; D gene unclear. The TCR sequence derives from a human donor who was the organ donor for an intestinal transplant. CDR3 sequence reads: CAISTFGSTDTQYF. The CDR3, as DNA: TGTGCCATCAGTACGTTCGGTAGCACAGATACGCAGTATTTT.